The 15 T cell receptor beta chains presented below share a single source sample, sequenced in a study of cytomegalovirus exposure and HLA in healthy donors. The PCR had 60 Vbeta and 13 Jbeta primers. TCRdb's copy holds only in-frame clones and misses some; the assay was immunoSEQ multiplex PCR. The sample comprises under 200,000 clones, around 76% of which are singletons, and approximately 2% rests with the top ten. Material for sequencing was PBMCs. The receptor source for this set is a man aged 25 to 40 in good health and CMV-seronegative.

This clone has just a few counts. This chain uses TRBV10-2 with TRBJ2-4, with TRBD1 matching over 10 bases. CDR3 size: 15 residues. Per the germline V gene, CDR1 is WSHSY and CDR2 is SAAADI. Unmatched junction bases numbered 6, after V lost 3 bases and J lost 7 bases. The DNA of the CDR3 is TGCGCCAGCAGTGACCTTCGGACAGGGGGGAACATTCAGTACTTC. This encodes CASSDLRTGGNIQYF.

The rearrangement links TRBV15 to TRBJ2-1; TRBD2 is a possible D gene (5 bases). This CDR3 comprises 14 residues. Trimming took off 2 bases at V and 9 bases at J, with 14 bases between the two ends. Germline values: CDR1 LNHNV, CDR2 YYDKDF (reference sequence). The CDR3 nucleotides read TGTGCCACCAGCAGAAAATCTCGGACTGTTGAGCAGTTCTTC. It translates to CATSRKSRTVEQFF.

J is TRBJ2-7 and V is TRBV30, with 11 bases fitting TRBD2. CDR1 and CDR2 (germline): GTSNPN, SVGIG (reference sequence). This CDR3 has 20 amino acids. V was clipped by 4 bases and J by 7 bases; unmatched bases: 27. The CDR3 nucleotides read TGTGCCTGGACCAGCGGGCTAACAGTGGTGGGACTAGCGGCCGGGGGGGAGCAGTACTTC. This encodes CAWTSGLTVVGLAAGGEQYF.

This clone was seen more than once but under ten times. The chain combines TRBV28 with TRBJ1-1, with TRBD1 identical over 7 bases. The length of the CDR3 is 14 residues. V gave up 5 bases and J gave up 1 base; unmatched junction bases: 4. Germline V gene lookup returns CDR1 MDHEN and CDR2 SYDVKM. The CDR3 sequence: CASSPGTENTEAFF. The DNA of the CDR3 is TGTGCCAGCAGTCCCGGGACAGAGAACACTGAAGCTTTCTTT.

V usage is TRBV6-5 and J usage is TRBJ2-5; maybe TRBD1 (5 bases). Trimming stripped 2 bases from V and 3 bases from J, with 10 bases between. This CDR3 has 14 amino acids. Germline V gene data show CDR1 as MNHEY and CDR2 as SVGAGI. CDR3 sequence reads: CASSYPDSKETQYF. The CDR3 bases are TGTGCCAGCAGTTACCCCGACAGCAAAGAGACCCAGTACTTC.

DNA for the CDR3: TGCAGCGTTGGGGGGGGAGCGGGAGAGAAGGAGACCCAGTACTTC. Its protein is CSVGGGAGEKETQYF. The chain recombines TRBV29-1 with TRBJ2-5; 8 nucleotides match TRBD2. Germline-derived CDR1 and CDR2 are SQVTM and ANQGSEA. V lost 4 bases and J lost 5; bases outside the gene matches: 12. CDR3 length equals 15 residues.

The chain is built from TRBV9 and TRBJ1-4; TRBD1 might be the D (6 bases). CDR3 size: 14 residues. V dropped 2 bases and J dropped 11 bases, with 16 bases sitting between them. Looked up from germline, CDR1 is SGDLS and CDR2 is YYNGEE. The CDR3 nucleotides are TGTGCCAGCAGCGTGGGGAGGGGGTACGCGAAACTGTTTTTT. Protein sequence: CASSVGRGYAKLFF.

The genes are TRBV11-2 and TRBJ2-7; the D gene is possibly TRBD1 (6 bases). The ends were cut back, 5 bases at V and 3 bases at J, with 8 bases in the middle. This CDR3 has 12 amino acids. Germline V CDR1 and CDR2: SGHAT, FQNNGV. CDR3 in amino acids: CASSRTDYEQYF. CDR3 coding DNA: TGTGCCAGCAGCCGGACAGACTACGAGCAGTACTTC.

The chain couples TRBV30 to TRBJ2-1, with 11 bases fitting TRBD2. The CDR3 is 14 residues long. The germline gives CDR1 GTSNPN, CDR2 SVGIG (reference sequence). After removal of 2 bases from V and 5 bases from J, the junction contained 2 bases not matched to a gene. The CDR3 sequence: CAWSLAGGHNEQFF. Written as DNA, the CDR3 is TGTGCCTGGAGTCTAGCGGGAGGACACAATGAGCAGTTCTTC. Together with reference TRBV30 and TRBJ2-1, the CDR3 gives the full variable domain: SQTIHQWPATLVQPVGSPLSLECTVEGTSNPNLYWYRQAAGRGLQLLFYSVGIGQISSEVPQNLSASRPQDRQFILSSKKLLLSDSGFYLCAWSLAGGHNEQFFGPGTRLTVL.

This chain connects TRBV2 to TRBJ2-1; D is uncertain. The CDR3 spans 10 residues. Germline V lookup: CDR1 SNHLY, CDR2 FYNNEI. V lost 6 bases and J 9 bases, leaving 6 bases between the germline ends. The CDR3 sequence: CASRGFEQFF. The CDR3 bases are TGTGCCAGCAGGGGCTTTGAGCAGTTCTTC. Together with reference TRBV2 and TRBJ2-1, the CDR3 gives the full variable domain: EPEVTQTPSHQVTQMGQEVILRCVPISNHLYFYWYRQILGQKVEFLVSFYNNEISEKSEIFDDQFSVERPDGSNFTLKIRSTKLEDSAMYFCASRGFEQFFGPGTRLTVL.

The rearrangement uses TRBV19 and TRBJ2-7, with 7 bases matching TRBD1. Germline V gene data show CDR1 as LNHDA and CDR2 as SQIVND (reference sequence). Trimming cost V 8 bases and J 3 bases; bases outside gene matches: 4. The CDR3 consists of 12 residues. In DNA form, the CDR3 reads TGTGCCAGTGGTGGGACAGTCTACGAGCAGTACTTC. Its protein product is CASGGTVYEQYF.

This chain joins TRBV7-8 and TRBJ1-5, with D tentatively TRBD1 (5 bases). Per germline, CDR1 SGHVS and CDR2 FQNEAQ. V dropped 5 bases and J dropped 1 base, with 9 bases sitting between them. The CDR3 extends over 14 amino acids. CDR3 in amino acids: CASSPGGSNQPQHF. CDR3 bases: TGTGCCAGCAGCCCGGGGGGGAGCAATCAGCCCCAGCATTTT.

The chain links TRBV19 to TRBJ2-3; D is perhaps TRBD1 (6 bases). This CDR3 comprises 14 residues. Per the germline V gene, CDR1 is LNHDA and CDR2 is SQIVND (reference sequence). The germline V and J ends were trimmed by 2 bases and 3 bases, with 9 bases remaining between them. The DNA for the CDR3 is TGTGCCAGTAGTATACTTACAGGGACAGATACGCAGTATTTT. Translation: CASSILTGTDTQYF.

This clone came up once. This chain links TRBV6-5 with TRBJ2-5, with 10 bases identical to TRBD2. V trimming: 5 bases; J trimming: 1 base; junction bases outside the gene matches: 4. The CDR3 spans 15 residues. The V gene's germline CDR1 is MNHEY and CDR2 SVGAGI. The CDR3 DNA follows: TGTGCCAGCAGTCTAGCGGGAGCGCTCCAAGAGACCCAGTACTTC. It encodes CASSLAGALQETQYF.

The rearrangement links TRBV2 to TRBJ1-4; D might be TRBD1 (5 bases). Germline assignment: CDR1 SNHLY and CDR2 FYNNEI. The CDR3 covers 13 residues. The CDR3 DNA reads TGTGCTACTCAGGGAGGGACTAATGAAAAACTGTTTTTT. Translated, it gives CATQGGTNEKLFF.